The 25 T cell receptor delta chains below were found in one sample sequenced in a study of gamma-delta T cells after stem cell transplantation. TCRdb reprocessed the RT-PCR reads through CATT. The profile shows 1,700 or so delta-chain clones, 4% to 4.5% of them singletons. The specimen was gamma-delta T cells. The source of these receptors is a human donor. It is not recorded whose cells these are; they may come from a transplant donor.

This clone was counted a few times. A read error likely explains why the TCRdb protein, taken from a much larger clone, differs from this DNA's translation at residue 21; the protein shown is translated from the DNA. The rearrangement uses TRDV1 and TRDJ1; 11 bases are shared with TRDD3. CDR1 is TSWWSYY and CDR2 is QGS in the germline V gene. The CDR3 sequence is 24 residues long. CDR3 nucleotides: TGTGCTCTTGGGGAGCCACCCTTCCTCTACTGGGGGATATGGAAAGGTCGGGACACCGATAACCTCATCTTT. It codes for CALGEPPFLYWGIWKGRDTDNLIF.

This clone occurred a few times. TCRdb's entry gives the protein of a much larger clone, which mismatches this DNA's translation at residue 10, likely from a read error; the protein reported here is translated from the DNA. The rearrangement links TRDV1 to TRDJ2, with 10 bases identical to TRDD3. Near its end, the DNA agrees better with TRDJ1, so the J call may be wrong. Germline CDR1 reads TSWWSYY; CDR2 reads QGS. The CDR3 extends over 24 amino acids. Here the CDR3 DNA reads TGTGCTCTTGGGGAGCCACCCTTCCTCTGCTGGGGGATATGGAAAGGTCGGGACACCGATAAACTCATCTTT. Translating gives CALGEPPFLCWGIWKGRDTDKLIF.

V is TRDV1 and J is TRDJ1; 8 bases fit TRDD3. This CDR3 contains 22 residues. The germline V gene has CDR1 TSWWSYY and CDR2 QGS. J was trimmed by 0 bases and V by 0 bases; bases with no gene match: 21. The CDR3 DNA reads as TGTGCTCTTGGGGAACTCTGGACCCAATCTTTACTGGGGGTAGCGTACACCGATAAACTCATCTTT. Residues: CALGELWTQSLLGVAYTDKLIF.

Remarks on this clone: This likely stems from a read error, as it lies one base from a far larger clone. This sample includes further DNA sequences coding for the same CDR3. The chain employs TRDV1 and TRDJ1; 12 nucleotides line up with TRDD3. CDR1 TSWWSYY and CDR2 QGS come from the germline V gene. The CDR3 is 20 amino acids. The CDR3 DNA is TGTGCCCTTGGGGAACTAGTACCCTACTGGGGGATACCTGACACCGATAAACTCATCTTT. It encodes CALGELVPYWGIPDTDKLIF.

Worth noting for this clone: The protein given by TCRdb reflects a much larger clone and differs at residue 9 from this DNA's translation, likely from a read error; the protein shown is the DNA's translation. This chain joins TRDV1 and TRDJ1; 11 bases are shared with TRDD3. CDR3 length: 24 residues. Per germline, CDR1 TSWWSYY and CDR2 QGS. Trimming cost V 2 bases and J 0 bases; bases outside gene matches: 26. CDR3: CALGEDPYRWGILRAPWYTDKLIF. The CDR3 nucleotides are TGTGCTCTTGGGGAAGACCCCTACCGCTGGGGGATACTACGTGCCCCCTGGTACACCGATAAACTCATCTTT.

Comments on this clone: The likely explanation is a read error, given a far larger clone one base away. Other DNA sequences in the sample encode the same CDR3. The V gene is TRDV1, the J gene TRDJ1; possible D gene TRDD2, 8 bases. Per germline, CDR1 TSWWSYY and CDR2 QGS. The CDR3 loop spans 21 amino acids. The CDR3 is CALGETVFLLPLGSTWGKLIF. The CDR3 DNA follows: TGCGCTCTTGGGGAAACTGTCTTCCTACTTCCACTGGGGTCTACCTGGGGCAAACTCATCTTT.

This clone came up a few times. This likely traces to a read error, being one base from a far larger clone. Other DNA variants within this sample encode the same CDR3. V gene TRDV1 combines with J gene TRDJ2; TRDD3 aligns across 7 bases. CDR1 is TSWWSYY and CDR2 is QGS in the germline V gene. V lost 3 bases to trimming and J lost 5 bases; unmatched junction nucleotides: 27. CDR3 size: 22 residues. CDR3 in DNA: TGTGCTCTTGGGGACCCCGGCCCCTTCTTACCCTGGGGGCCCAATTTTACAGCACAACTCTTCTTT. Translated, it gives CALGDPGPFLPWGPNFTAQLFF.

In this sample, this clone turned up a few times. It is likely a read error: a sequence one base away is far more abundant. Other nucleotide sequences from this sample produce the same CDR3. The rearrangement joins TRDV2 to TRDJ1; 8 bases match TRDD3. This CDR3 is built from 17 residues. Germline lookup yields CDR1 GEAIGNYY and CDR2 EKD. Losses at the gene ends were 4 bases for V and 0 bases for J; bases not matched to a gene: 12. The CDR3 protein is CACDTVWGNEYTDKLIF. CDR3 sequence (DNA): TGTGCCTGTGATACCGTCTGGGGGAACGAGTACACCGATAAACTCATCTTT.

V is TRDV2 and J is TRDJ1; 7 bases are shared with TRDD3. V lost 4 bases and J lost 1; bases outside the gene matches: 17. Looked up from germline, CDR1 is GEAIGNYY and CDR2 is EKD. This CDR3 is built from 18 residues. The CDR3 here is CACEGFPLVLGSTDKLIF. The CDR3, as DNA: TGTGCCTGTGAAGGTTTCCCTCTTGTACTGGGGTCCACCGATAAACTCATCTTT.

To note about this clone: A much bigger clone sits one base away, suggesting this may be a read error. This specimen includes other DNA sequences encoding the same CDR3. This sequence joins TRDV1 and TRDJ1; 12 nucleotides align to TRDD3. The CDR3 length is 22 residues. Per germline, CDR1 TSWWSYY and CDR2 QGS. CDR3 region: CALSTLSPWGIREWWRDYKLIF. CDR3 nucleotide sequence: TGTGCTCTTTCGACCCTTTCCCCCTGGGGGATACGCGAATGGTGGCGCGACTATAAGCTCATCTTT.

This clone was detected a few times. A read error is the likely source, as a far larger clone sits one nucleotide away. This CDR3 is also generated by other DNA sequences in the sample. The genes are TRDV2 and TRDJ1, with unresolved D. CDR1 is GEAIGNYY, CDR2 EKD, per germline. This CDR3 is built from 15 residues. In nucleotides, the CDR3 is TGTGCCTGTGACACCGTCTCCCTCCACACCGATAAGCTCATCTTT. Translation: CACDTVSLHTDKLIF.

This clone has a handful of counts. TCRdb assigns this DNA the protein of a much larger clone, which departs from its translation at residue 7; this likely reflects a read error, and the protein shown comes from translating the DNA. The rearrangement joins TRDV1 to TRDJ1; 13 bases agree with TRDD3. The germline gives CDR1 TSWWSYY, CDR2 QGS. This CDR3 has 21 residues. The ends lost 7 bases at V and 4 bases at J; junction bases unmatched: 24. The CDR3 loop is CALVPPVLLVTGGYGFDKLIF. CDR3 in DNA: TGTGCTCTTGTCCCCCCCGTCCTACTAGTCACTGGGGGATACGGCTTCGATAAACTCATCTTT.

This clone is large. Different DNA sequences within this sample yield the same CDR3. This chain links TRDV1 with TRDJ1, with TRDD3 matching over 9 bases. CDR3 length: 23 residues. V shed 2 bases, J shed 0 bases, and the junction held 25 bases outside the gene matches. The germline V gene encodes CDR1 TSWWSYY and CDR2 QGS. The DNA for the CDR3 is TGTGCTCTTGGGGAAATAGGGCAGTCCTACAAAGTACTGGGGGAGTCGTACACCGATAAACTCATCTTT. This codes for CALGEIGQSYKVLGESYTDKLIF.

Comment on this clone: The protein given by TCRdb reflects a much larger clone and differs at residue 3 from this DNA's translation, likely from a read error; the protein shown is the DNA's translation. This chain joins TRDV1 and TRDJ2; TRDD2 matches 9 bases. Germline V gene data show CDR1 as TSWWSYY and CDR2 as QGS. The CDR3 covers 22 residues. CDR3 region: CAHGDPGPFLPWGPNFTAQLFF. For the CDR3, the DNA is TGTGCTCATGGGGACCCCGGCCCCTTCCTACCCTGGGGGCCCAATTTTACAGCACAACTCTTCTTT.

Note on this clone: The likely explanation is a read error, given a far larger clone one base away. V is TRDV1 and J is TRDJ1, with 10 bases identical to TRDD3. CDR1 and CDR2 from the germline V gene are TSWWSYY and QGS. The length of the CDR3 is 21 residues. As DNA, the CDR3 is TGTGCTCTTGGGGAACGCTTCCTACCGTGGGGGATACCCGAGTACACCGATACACTCATCTTT. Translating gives CALGERFLPWGIPEYTDTLIF.

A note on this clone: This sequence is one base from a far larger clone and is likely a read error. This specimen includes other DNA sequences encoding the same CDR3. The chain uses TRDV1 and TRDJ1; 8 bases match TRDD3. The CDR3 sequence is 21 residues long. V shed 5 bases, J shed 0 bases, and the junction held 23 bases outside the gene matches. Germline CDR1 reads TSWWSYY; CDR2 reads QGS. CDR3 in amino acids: CALGPRVLHVLGDPYTDKLIF. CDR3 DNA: TGTGCTCTTGGGCCCCGGGTCCTTCATGTTCTGGGGGACCCGTACACCGATAAACTCATCTTT.

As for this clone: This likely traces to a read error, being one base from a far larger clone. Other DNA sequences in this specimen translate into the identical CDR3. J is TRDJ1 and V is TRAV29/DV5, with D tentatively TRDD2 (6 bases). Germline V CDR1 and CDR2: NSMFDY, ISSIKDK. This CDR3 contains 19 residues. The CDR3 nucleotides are TGTGCAGCAAGTCATTTTCCTAGGGGTCCTACGTTGTACACCGATAAGCTCATCTTT. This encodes CAASHFPRGPTLYTDKLIF.

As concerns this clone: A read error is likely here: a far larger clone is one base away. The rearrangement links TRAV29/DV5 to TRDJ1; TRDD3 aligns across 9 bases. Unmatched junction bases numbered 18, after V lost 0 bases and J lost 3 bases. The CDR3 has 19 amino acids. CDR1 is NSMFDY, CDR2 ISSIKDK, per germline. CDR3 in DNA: TGTGCAGCAAGCGCTGTGAGCTGGGGGATTACAGATGGAGCCGATAAACTCATCTTT. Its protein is CAASAVSWGITDGADKLIF.

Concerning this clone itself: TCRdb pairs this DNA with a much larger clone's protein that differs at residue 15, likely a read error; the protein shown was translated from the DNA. CDR3 residues: CAASAVSWGITDGTNKLIF. CDR3 in DNA: TGTGCAGCAAGCGCTGTGAGCTGGGGGATTACAGATGGAACCAATAAACTCATCTTT. The gene calls are TRAV29/DV5 and TRDJ1; the match to TRDD3 covers 9 bases. Losses at the gene ends were 0 bases for V and 6 bases for J; bases not matched to a gene: 21. The CDR3 runs 19 residues. The V gene's germline CDR1 is NSMFDY and CDR2 ISSIKDK. The full variable domain, rest sourced from reference TRAV29/DV5 and TRDJ1, is DQQVKQNSPSLSVQEGRISILNCDYTNSMFDYFLWYKKYPAEGPTFLISISSIKDKNEDGRFTVFLNKSAKHLSLHIVPSQPGDSAVYFCAASAVSWGITDGTNKLIFGKGTRVTVEP.

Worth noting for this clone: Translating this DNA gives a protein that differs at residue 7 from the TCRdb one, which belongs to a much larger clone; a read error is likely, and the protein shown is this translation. CDR3 DNA: TGTGCCTGTGACACCCTGGTGGGGATACGCGGGGACACCGATAAACTCATCTTT. This translates into CACDTLVGIRGDTDKLIF. The rearrangement links TRDV2 to TRDJ1; TRDD3 matches 9 bases. The CDR3 loop spans 18 amino acids. Trimming took 0 bases from V and 0 from J; bases not matched to a gene: 10. Germline V lookup: CDR1 GEAIGNYY, CDR2 EKD.

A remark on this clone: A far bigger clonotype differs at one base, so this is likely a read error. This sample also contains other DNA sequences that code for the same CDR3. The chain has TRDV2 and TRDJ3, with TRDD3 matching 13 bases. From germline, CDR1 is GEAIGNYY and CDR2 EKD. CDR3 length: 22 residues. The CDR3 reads CACDTPSTGGYGAAWDTRQMFF. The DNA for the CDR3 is TGCGCCTGTGACACTCCGTCGACTGGGGGATACGGAGCGGCCTGGGACACCCGACAGATGTTTTTC.

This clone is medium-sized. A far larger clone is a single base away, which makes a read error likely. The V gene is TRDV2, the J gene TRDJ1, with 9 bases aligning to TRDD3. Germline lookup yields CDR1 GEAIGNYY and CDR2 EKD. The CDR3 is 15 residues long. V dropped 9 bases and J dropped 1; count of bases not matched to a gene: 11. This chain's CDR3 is CARMALGDSTDKLIF. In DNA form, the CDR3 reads TGTGCCCGCATGGCCTTGGGGGATAGCACCGATAAACTCATCTTT.

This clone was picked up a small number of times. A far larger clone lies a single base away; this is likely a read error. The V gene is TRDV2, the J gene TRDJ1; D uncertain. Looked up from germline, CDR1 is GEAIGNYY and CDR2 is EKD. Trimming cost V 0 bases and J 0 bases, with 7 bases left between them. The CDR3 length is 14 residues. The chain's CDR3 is CACDTAEYTDKLIF. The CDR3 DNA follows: TGTGCCTGTGACACCGCTGAGTACACCGATAAACTCATCTTT.

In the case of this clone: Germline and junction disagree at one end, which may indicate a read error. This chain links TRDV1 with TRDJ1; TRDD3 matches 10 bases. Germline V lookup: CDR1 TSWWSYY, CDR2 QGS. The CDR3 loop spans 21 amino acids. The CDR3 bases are TGTGCTCTTGGGGAACGCTTCCTACCGTGGGGGATACTCTATGACACTGATAAACTCATCTTT. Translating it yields CALGERFLPWGILYDTDKLIF.

This CDR3 is CALTLFRLGDTHALYTDKLIF. In nucleotides, the CDR3 is TGTGCCCTTACCCTCTTCCGGCTAGGGGATACCCACGCGTTGTACACCGATAAACTCATCTTT. The chain carries TRDV3 and TRDJ1; 8 positions agree with TRDD3. Germline V gene lookup returns CDR1 TVYSNPD and CDR2 GDNSRS (reference sequence). V lost 5 bases and J lost 0; bases outside the gene matches: 29. The CDR3 is 21 residues long.